The 4 T cell receptor beta chains given below trace back to one sample, sequenced in a study of cytomegalovirus exposure and HLA in healthy donors. PCR primers comprised 60 Vbeta and 13 Jbeta primers. Some clones are missing from TCRdb's copy, which holds only in-frame ones; the method was immunoSEQ multiplex PCR. The sample records 55,000 to 80,000 clones, 71% being singletons. The specimen sequenced was PBMCs. Receptor source: a man over 45 in good health and CMV-seropositive.

The V gene is TRBV6-6, the J gene TRBJ1-1; a possible D gene is TRBD1 (6 bases). The CDR3 extends over 13 amino acids. The germline V gene encodes CDR1 MNHNY and CDR2 SVGAGI (reference sequence). Between the trimmed V and J ends, which lost 10 bases and 1 base, there was a span of 13 bases. The CDR3, as DNA: TGTGCCACTAACAGGGTGGGGAACACTGAAGCTTTCTTT. Protein: CATNRVGNTEAFF.

This chain uses TRBV19 with TRBJ2-2, with 14 bases matching TRBD2. Germline V lookup: CDR1 LNHDA, CDR2 SQIVND (reference sequence). V was pared by 3 bases and J by 6 bases, with 9 bases of the junction left unmatched. CDR3 length: 18 amino acids. DNA for the CDR3: TGTGCCAGTAGTATCCTGACTAGCGGGAGGGCCAAGGCCGGGGAGCTGTTTTTT. This codes for CASSILTSGRAKAGELFF.

V is TRBV4-3 and J is TRBJ1-1; 7 bases are a match to TRBD1. V was pared by 4 bases and J by 0 bases, with 5 bases of the junction left unmatched. The CDR3 length is 15 residues. Germline CDR1 LGHNA, CDR2 YSLEER. The CDR3, as DNA: TGCGCCAGCAGCCTAGGGACAGCCCTGAACACTGAAGCTTTCTTT. This codes for CASSLGTALNTEAFF.

The rearrangement uses TRBV14 and TRBJ2-5; perhaps TRBD2 as D (6 bases). The CDR3 is 12 amino acids. V lost 0 bases, J lost 11 bases, and 10 bases lay in between. CDR1 and CDR2 from the germline V gene are SGHDN and FVKESK. The CDR3 DNA reads as TGTGCCAGCAGCCAAGAGGACTACCCTCAGTACTTC. Amino acid sequence: CASSQEDYPQYF.